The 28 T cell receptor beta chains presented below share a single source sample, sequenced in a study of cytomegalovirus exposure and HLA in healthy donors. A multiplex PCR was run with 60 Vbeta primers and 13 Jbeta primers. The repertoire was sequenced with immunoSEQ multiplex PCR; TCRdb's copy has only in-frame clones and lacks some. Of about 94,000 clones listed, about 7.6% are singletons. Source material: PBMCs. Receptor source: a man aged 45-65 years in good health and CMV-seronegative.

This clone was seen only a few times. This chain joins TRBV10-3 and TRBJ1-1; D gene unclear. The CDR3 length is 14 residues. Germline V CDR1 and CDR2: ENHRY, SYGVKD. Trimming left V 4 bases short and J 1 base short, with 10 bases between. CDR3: CAISGPLSNTEAFF. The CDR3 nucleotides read TGTGCCATCAGTGGGCCTTTATCGAACACTGAAGCTTTCTTT.

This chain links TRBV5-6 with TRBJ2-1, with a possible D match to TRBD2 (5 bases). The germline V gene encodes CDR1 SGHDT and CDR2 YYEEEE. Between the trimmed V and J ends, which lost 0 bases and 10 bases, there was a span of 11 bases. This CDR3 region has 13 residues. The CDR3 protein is CASSLGAGKEQFF. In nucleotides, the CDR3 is TGTGCCAGCAGCTTGGGGGCCGGGAAGGAGCAGTTCTTC.

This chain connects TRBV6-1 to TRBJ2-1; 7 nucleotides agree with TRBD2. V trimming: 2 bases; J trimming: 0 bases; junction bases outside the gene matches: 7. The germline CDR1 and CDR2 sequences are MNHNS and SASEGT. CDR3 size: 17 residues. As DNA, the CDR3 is TGTGCCAGCAGTGAACCAGCGGGGAGAAGCTCCTACAATGAGCAGTTCTTC. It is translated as CASSEPAGRSSYNEQFF.

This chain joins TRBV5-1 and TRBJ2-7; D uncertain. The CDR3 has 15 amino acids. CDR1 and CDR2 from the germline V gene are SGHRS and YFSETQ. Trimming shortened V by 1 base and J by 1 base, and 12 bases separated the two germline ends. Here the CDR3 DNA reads TGCGCCAGCAGCTTGAGCCCTTTACGATCCTACGAGCAGTACTTC. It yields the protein CASSLSPLRSYEQYF.

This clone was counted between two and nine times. The DNA of the CDR3 is TGTGCCACCCTCAGGGGGCGGGGGACTGAAGCTTTCTTT. This encodes CATLRGRGTEAFF. The J gene is TRBJ1-1, the V gene TRBV6-5; 8 nucleotides align to TRBD1. This CDR3 contains 13 residues. Germline V CDR1 and CDR2: MNHEY, SVGAGI. The junction had 9 bases not matched to a gene; V was cut back by 10 bases and J by 5 bases.

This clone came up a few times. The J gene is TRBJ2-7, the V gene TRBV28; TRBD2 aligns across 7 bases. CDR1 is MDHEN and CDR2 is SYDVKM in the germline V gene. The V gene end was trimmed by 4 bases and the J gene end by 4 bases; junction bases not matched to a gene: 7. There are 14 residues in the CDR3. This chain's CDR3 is CASSSAGRVYEQYF. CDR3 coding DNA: TGTGCCAGCAGTTCCGCAGGGAGGGTGTACGAGCAGTACTTC. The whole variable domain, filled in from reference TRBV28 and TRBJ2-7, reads DVKVTQSSRYLVKRTGEKVFLECVQDMDHENMFWYRQDPGLGLRLIYFSYDVKMKEKGDIPEGYSVSREKKERFSLILESASTNQTSMYLCASSSAGRVYEQYFGPGTRLTVT.

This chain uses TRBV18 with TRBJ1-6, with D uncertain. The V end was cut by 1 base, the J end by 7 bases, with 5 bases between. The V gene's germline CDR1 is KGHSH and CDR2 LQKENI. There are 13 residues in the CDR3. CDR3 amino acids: CASSPRGNSPLHF. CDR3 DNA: TGTGCCAGCTCACCACGAGGGAATTCACCCCTCCACTTT.

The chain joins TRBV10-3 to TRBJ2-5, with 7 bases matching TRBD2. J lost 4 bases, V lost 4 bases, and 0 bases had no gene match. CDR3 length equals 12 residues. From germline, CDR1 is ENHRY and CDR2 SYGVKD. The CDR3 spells CAISVAGETQYF. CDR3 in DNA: TGTGCCATCAGTGTAGCGGGAGAGACCCAGTACTTC.

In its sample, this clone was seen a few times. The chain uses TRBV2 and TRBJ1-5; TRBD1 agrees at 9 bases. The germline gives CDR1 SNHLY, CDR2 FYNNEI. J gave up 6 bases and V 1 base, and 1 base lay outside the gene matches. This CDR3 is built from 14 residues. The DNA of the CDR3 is TGTGCCAGCAGTGAAGGGGACAGGGTTCAGCCCCAGCATTTT. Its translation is CASSEGDRVQPQHF.

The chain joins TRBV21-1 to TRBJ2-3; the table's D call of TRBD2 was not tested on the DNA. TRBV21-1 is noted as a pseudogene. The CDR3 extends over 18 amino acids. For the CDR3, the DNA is TGTGCCAGCAGCAATCCGGTGGGAGGGCGGGTAGGAACAGATACGCAGTATTTT. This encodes CASSNPVGGRVGTDTQYF.

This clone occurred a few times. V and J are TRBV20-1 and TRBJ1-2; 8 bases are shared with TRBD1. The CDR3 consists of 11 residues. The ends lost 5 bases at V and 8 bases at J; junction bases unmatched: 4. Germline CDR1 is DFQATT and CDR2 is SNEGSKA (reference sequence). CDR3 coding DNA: TGCAGTGCTCGGACAGGGCACGGCTACACCTTC. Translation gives CSARTGHGYTF.

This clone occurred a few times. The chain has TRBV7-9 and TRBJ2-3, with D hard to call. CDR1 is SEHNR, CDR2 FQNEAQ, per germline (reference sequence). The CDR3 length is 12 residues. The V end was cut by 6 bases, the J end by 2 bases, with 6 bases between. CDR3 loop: CASSQDTDTQYF. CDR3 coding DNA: TGTGCCAGCAGTCAGGACACAGATACGCAGTATTTT.

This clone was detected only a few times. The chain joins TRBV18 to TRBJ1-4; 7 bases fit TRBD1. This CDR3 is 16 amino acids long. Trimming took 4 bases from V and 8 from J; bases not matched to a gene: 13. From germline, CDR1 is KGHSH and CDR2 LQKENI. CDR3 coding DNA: TGTGCCAGCTCACAAGCCCCAGGGGGAAGAACAGAAAAACTGTTTTTT. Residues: CASSQAPGGRTEKLFF.

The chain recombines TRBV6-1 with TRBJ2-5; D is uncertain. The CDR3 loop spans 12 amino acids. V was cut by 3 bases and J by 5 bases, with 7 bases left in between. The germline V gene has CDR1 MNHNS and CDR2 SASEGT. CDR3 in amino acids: CASSDPGETQYF. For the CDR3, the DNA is TGTGCCAGCAGTGATCCCGGGGAGACCCAGTACTTC.

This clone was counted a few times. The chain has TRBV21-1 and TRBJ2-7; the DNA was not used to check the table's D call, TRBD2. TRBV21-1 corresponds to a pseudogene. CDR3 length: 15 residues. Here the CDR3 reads CASSNPAGGPYEQYF. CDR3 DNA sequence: TGTGCCAGCAGCAACCCAGCGGGAGGGCCCTACGAGCAGTACTTC.

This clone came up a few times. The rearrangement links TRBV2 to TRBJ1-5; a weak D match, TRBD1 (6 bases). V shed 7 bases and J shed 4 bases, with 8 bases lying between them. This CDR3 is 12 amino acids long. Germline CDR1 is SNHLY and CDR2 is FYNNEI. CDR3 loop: CASKGDNQPQHF. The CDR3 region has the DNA TGTGCCAGCAAGGGGGATAATCAGCCCCAGCATTTT.

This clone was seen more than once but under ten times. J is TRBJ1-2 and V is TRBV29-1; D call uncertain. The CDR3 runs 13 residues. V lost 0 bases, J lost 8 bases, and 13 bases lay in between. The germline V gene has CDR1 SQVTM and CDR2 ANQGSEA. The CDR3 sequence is CSVEDQRGGGYTF. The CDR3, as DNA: TGCAGCGTTGAAGATCAACGGGGTGGGGGCTACACCTTC.

DNA of the CDR3: TGTGCCAGCAGTACCATCTCTCGGGACAGGGGGAACACTGAAGCTTTCTTT. Amino acid sequence: CASSTISRDRGNTEAFF. V gene TRBV28 combines with J gene TRBJ1-1, with TRBD1 identical over 10 bases. Germline CDR1 reads MDHEN; CDR2 reads SYDVKM. The CDR3 runs to 17 residues. After removal of 5 bases from V and 1 base from J, the junction contained 10 bases not matched to a gene.

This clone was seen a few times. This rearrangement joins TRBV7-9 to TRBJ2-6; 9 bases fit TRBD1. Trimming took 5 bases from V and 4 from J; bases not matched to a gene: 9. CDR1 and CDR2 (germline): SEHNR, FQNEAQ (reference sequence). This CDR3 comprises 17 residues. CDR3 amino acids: CASSTGTGPPGANVLTF. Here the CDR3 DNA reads TGTGCCAGCAGCACCGGGACAGGGCCCCCCGGGGCCAACGTCCTGACTTTC.

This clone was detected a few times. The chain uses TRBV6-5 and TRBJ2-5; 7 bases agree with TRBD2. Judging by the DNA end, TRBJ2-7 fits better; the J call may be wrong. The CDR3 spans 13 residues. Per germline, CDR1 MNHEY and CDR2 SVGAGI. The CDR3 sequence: CASGGGGSYEQYF. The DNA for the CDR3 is TGTGCCAGCGGTGGGGGGGGATCCTACGAGCAGTACTTC.

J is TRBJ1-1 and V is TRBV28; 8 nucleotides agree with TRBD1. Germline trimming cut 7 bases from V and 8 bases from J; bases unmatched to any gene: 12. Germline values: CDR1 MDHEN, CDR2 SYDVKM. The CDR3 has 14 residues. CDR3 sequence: CASTLGQGLYEAFF. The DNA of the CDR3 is TGTGCCAGCACCCTCGGACAGGGATTATACGAAGCTTTCTTT.

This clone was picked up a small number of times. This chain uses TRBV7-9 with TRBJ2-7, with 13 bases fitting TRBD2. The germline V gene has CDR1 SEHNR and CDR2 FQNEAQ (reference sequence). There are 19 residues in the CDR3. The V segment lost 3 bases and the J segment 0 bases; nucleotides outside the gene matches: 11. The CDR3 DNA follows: TGTGCCAGCAGCTTTATAGCGGGGACTAGCGGGGCGAGCTCCTACGAGCAGTACTTC. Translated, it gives CASSFIAGTSGASSYEQYF. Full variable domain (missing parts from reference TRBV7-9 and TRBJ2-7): DTGVSQNPRHKITKRGQNVTFRCDPISEHNRLYWYRQTLGQGPEFLTYFQNEAQLEKSRLLSDRFSAERPKGSFSTLEIQRTEQGDSAMYLCASSFIAGTSGASSYEQYFGPGTRLTVT.

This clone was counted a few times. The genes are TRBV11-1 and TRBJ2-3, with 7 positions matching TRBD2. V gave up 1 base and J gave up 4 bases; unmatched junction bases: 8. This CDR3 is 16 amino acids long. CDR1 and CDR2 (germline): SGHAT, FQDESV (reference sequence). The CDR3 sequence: CASSLGRRLASDTQYF. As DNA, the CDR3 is TGTGCCAGCAGCTTAGGAAGGCGACTAGCATCAGATACGCAGTATTTT. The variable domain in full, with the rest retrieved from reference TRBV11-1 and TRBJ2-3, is EAEVAQSPRYKITEKSQAVAFWCDPISGHATLYWYRQILGQGPELLVQFQDESVVDDSQLPKDRFSAERLKGVDSTLKIQPAELGDSAMYLCASSLGRRLASDTQYFGPGTRLTVL.

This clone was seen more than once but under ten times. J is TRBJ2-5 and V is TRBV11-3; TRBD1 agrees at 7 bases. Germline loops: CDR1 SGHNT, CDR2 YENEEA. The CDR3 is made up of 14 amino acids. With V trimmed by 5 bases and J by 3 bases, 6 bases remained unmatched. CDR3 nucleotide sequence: TGTGCCAGCAGCACCTCCGGGACAGAAGAGACCCAGTACTTC. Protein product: CASSTSGTEETQYF.

The CDR3 region is CASSDQGLYEQYF. The CDR3 DNA is TGTGCCAGCAGTGATCAGGGGCTCTACGAGCAGTACTTC. The chain combines TRBV2 with TRBJ2-7; D might be TRBD1 (6 bases). The germline V gene has CDR1 SNHLY and CDR2 FYNNEI. CDR3 size: 13 residues. Trimming took off 3 bases at V and 3 bases at J, with 9 bases between the two ends.

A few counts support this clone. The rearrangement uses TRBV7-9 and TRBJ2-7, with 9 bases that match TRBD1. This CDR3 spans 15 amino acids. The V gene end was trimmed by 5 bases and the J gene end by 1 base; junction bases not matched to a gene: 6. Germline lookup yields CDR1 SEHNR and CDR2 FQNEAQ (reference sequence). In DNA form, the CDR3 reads TGTGCCAGCAGCCAAGGACAGGGGCCGTCCTACGAGCAGTACTTC. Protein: CASSQGQGPSYEQYF.

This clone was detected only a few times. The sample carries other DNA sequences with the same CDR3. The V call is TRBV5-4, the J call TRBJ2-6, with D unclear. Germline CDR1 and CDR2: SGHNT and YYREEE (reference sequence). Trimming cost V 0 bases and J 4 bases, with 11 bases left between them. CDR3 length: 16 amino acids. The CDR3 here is CASSLAGLPGANVLTF. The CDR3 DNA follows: TGTGCCAGCAGCTTGGCCGGTCTCCCCGGGGCCAACGTCCTGACTTTC.

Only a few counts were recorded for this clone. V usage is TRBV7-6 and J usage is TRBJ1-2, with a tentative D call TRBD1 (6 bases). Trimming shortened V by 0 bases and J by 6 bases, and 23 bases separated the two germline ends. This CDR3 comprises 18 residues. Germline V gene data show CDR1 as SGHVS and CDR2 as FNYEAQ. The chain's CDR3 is CASSLAPSPQGPRDGYTF. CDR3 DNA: TGTGCCAGCAGCTTAGCCCCGTCCCCACAGGGCCCTAGGGATGGCTACACCTTC.